The TCR beta chain under discussion was sequenced for a study of T cells after yellow fever vaccination. The V end was cut by 6 bases, the J end by 3 bases, with 12 bases between. The CDR3 totals 14 residues. TCR cDNA was made by 5'RACE template switching, adding a universal primer site and UMIs. TCRdb recomputed calls from the 5' RACE reads with MiXCR, one row per CDR3 protein. The profile shows nearly 350,000 distinct CDR3 sequences, 7% to 9% of them singletons. Study-level results: CD4 and CD8 compartments shared a small share of clonotypes. Post-booster repertoires contained most primary-vaccination clones again (96% CD4, approximately 86% CD8).

This clonotype was found a few times. The antigen is undetermined. This sample comprised PBMCs, obtained roughly seven weeks after the first yellow fever vaccination. The clonotype comes from a young man who received the YFV17D yellow fever vaccine. The chain employs TRBV12-3 or TRBV12-4 and TRBJ2-1; either TRBD1 or TRBD2 may supply D (5 bases each). CDR3 amino acids: CASRIRDGYNEQFF. The CDR3 DNA is TGTGCCAGCAGAATCCGGGACGGCTACAATGAGCAGTTCTTC.